These 7 T cell receptor beta chains originate from one sample sequenced in a study of monozygotic twins with inflammatory bowel disease. TCRdb reprocessed the 5' RACE reads, keeping one entry per CDR3 protein, no DNA. There are approximately 400,000 distinct CDR3 sequences in the sample, with 2% to 2.5% held by the top ten. The source material was blood. Receptors were obtained from a human donor with ulcerative colitis or Crohn's disease, or a healthy co-twin of an affected twin (not recorded which).

The V and J genes are TRBV25-1 and TRBJ1-1; with no DNA, the TCRdb D assignment of TRBD1 cannot be verified. The CDR3 runs to 14 residues. Looked up from germline, CDR1 is MGHDK and CDR2 is SYGVNS. CDR3 loop: CASRETGGRSEAFF.

The CDR3: CASNPDRIVYEQYF. The gene calls are TRBV6-1 and TRBJ2-7; the TRBD1 assignment by TCRdb is unverifiable without DNA. Germline assignment: CDR1 MNHNS and CDR2 SASEGT. The CDR3 sequence is 14 residues long.

The gene calls are TRBV28 and TRBJ1-2; TCRdb calls TRBD1, which cannot be checked without DNA. The V gene's germline CDR1 is MDHEN and CDR2 SYDVKM. The CDR3 is 15 residues long. The CDR3 region is CASSPPGQGAGGYTF.

V gene TRBV21-1 combines with J gene TRBJ1-2; no DNA is available, so the TRBD1 call from TCRdb remains unchecked. TRBV21-1 is termed a pseudogene. This CDR3 region has 14 residues. This CDR3 is CASSTRQGICGYTF.

The chain has TRBV7-9 and TRBJ2-5; lacking DNA, the TRBD2 call made by TCRdb goes unchecked. Per the germline V gene, CDR1 is SEHNR and CDR2 is FQNEAQ (reference sequence). The CDR3 runs 15 residues. CDR3: CASSSSGGPQETQYF.

The chain combines TRBV4-2 with TRBJ2-7; TCRdb returns TRBD1, unconfirmable since there is no DNA. CDR1 LGHNA and CDR2 YNFKEQ come from the germline V gene. This CDR3 contains 16 residues. The CDR3 region is CASSPAVGDEGGEQYF.

The chain uses TRBV27 and TRBJ2-3; TCRdb reports TRBD1, a call that lacks DNA to check it against. There are 14 residues in the CDR3. CDR1 MNHEY and CDR2 SMNVEV come from the germline V gene (reference sequence). This chain's CDR3 is CASSPGQGPDTQYF.